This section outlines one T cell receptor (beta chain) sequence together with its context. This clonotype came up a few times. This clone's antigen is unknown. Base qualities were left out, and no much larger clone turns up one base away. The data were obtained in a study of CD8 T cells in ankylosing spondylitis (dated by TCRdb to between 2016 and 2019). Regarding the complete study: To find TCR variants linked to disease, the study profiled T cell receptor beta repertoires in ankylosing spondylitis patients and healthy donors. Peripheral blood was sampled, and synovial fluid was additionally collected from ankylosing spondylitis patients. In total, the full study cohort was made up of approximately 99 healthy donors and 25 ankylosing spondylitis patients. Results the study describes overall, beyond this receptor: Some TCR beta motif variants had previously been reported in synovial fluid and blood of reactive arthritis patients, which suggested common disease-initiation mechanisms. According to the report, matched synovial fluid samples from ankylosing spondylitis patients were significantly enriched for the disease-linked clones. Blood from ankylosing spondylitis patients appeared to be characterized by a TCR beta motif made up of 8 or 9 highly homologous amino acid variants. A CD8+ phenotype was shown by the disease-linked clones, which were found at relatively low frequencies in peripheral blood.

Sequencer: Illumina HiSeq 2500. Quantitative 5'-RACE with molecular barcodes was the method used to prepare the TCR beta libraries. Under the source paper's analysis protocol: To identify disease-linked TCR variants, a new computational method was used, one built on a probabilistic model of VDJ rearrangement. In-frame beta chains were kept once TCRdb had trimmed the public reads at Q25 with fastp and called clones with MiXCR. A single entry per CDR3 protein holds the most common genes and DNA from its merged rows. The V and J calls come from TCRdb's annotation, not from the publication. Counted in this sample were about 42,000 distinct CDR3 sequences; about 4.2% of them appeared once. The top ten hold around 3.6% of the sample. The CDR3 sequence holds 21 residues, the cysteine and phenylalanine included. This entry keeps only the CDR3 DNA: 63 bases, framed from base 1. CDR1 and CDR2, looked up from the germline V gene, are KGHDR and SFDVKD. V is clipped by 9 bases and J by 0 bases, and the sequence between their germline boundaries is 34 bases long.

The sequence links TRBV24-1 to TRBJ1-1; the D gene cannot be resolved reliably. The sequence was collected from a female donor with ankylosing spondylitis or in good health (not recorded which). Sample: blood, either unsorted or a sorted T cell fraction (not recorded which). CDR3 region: CATFDLLTISGSGGLNTEAFF. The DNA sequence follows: TGTGCCACCTTTGATTTGCTTACTATTTCAGGATCAGGTGGGTTGAACACTGAAGCTTTCTTT.